This T cell receptor (beta chain) stems from a study of monozygotic twins with inflammatory bowel disease. Of note for this clonotype: Its specificity is unknown.

Notes on the study in general: Versus healthy twins, IBD patients showed fewer clonotypes shared with others, especially with disease activity. Backing was not found for a single strong signal or clonotype associated with IBD.

UMIs bearing a 6-nucleotide sample barcode were added through template switching. TCRdb reprocessed the 5' RACE reads and reports one entry per CDR3 protein, with no DNA. The sample table includes about 160,000 distinct CDR3 sequences. The specimen was blood. The sequence came from a human donor with ulcerative colitis or Crohn's disease, or a healthy co-twin of an affected twin (not recorded which).

CDR3 sequence reads: CASSVGRSGYTF. The rearrangement links TRBV11-2 to TRBJ1-2. Germline V gene lookup returns CDR1 SGHAT and CDR2 FQNNGV. This CDR3 comprises 12 residues.